Following are 5 T cell receptor beta chains from one sample sequenced in a study of breast tumors, draining lymph nodes, adjacent tissues. TCRdb recomputed calls from the multiplex PCR reads with MiXCR, one row per CDR3 protein. This table holds 120,000 to 150,000 distinct CDR3 sequences, roughly 33% found once. Axillary draining lymph nodes of breast cancer patients supplied the node samples. Sequencing input: axillary lymph node tissue. Receptors originate from a female donor with breast cancer. Some clones in this sample may be carry-over from other donors' samples.

There are many counts of this clonotype. Just one base apart from a much larger clone, this may be a read error. This chain connects TRBV20-1 to TRBJ2-5; D might be TRBD1 (6 bases). CDR1 and CDR2 from the germline V gene are DFQATT and SNEGSKA (reference sequence). V was shortened by 3 bases and J by 7 bases, with 18 bases between the two germline ends. This CDR3 is 14 amino acids long. As DNA, the CDR3 is TGCAGTGCTAGGGCGTTCACAGGGTTGGCGACCCAGTACTTC. This gives the protein CSARAFTGLATQYF.

The chain combines TRBV12-5 with TRBJ1-4; 8 nucleotides agree with TRBD1. The CDR3 has 13 amino acids. J was trimmed by 7 bases and V by 3 bases; bases with no gene match: 1. CDR1 and CDR2 (germline): LGHNT, FRNRAP. The CDR3 is CASGLDRGEKLFF. CDR3 nucleotides: TGTGCTAGTGGTTTAGACAGGGGTGAAAAACTGTTTTTT.

This clonotype was recorded many times. The chain carries TRBV3-1 and TRBJ1-2; 7 bases are shared with TRBD1. In germline, CDR1 is LGHDT, CDR2 YNNKEL (reference sequence). J gave up 0 bases and V 3 bases, and 4 bases lay outside the gene matches. The CDR3 length is 15 residues. The CDR3: CASSHWDRANYGYTF. As DNA, the CDR3 is TGTGCCAGCAGCCATTGGGACAGAGCTAACTATGGCTACACCTTC.

This clonotype was found a few times. This chain uses TRBV28 with TRBJ1-2; weak D call: TRBD1 (6 bases). The germline V and J ends were trimmed by 8 bases and 5 bases, with 12 bases remaining between them. This CDR3 is 12 amino acids long. The V gene's germline CDR1 is MDHEN and CDR2 SYDVKM. CDR3 bases: TGTGCCAGCCACAGGGACCCTTATGGCTACACCTTC. Its protein product is CASHRDPYGYTF.

Ten or more counts support this clonotype. The J gene is TRBJ1-5, the V gene TRBV28; D gene unclear. Germline V gene lookup returns CDR1 MDHEN and CDR2 SYDVKM. V was clipped by 1 base and J by 4 bases, with 8 bases between them. The CDR3 is 14 residues long. The CDR3 protein is CASSLLSGNQPQHF. The DNA for the CDR3 is TGTGCCAGCAGTTTATTATCGGGGAATCAGCCCCAGCATTTT. The full variable domain, rest sourced from reference TRBV28 and TRBJ1-5, is DVKVTQSSRYLVKRTGEKVFLECVQDMDHENMFWYRQDPGLGLRLIYFSYDVKMKEKGDIPEGYSVSREKKERFSLILESASTNQTSMYLCASSLLSGNQPQHFGDGTRLSIL.